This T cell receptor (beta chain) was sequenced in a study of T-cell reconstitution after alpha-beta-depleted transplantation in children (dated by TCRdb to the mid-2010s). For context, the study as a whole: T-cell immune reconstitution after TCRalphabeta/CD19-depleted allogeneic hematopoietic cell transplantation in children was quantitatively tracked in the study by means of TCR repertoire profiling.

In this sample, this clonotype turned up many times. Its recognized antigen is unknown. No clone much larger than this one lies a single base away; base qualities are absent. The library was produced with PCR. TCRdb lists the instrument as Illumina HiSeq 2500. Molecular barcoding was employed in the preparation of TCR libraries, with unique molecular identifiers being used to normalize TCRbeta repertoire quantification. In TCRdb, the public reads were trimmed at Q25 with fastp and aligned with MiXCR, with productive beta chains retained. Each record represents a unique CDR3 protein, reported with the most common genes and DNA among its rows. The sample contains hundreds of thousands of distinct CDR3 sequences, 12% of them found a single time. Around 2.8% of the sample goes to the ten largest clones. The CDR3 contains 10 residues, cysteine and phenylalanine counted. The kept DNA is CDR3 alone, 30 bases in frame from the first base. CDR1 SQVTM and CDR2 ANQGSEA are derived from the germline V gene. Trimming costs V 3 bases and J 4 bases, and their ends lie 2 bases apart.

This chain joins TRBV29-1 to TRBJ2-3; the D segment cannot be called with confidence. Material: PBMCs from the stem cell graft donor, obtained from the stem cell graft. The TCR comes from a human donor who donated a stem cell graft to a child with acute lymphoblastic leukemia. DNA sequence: TGCAGCGTTGACGCAGATACGCAGTATTTT. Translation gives CSVDADTQYF.